The following is a T cell receptor (beta chain) sequence with its context. Antigen specificity is unknown. This entry is derived from a study of cytomegalovirus exposure and HLA in healthy donors. Across the whole study: The Caucasian-associated ancestry cluster contained 81% of the roughly 370 genotyped donors.

Study outcomes and limitations: TCR beta V segments were, for the most part, productive about 90% or about 30% of the time in an earlier analysis. Accurate prediction of most subjects' HLA-A and HLA-B alleles from TCR beta sequences was reported.

Trimming removed 1 base at V and 7 bases at J, with 11 bases between. CDR3 length: 15 amino acids. From germline, CDR1 is PRHDT and CDR2 FYEKMQ (reference sequence). PCR used 60 Vbeta primers and 13 Jbeta primers. TCRdb's copy holds only in-frame clones and misses some; the assay was immunoSEQ multiplex PCR. This repertoire shows approximately 160,000 clones, 65% to 70% found once; its top ten account for 4.5%. The sample comprised PBMCs. The chain employs TRBV13 and TRBJ1-6; D remains unclear. This receptor was identified in a woman in her late teens or twenties in good health and CMV-seropositive. CDR3 sequence: CASSLDQAGNSPLHF. The CDR3 DNA reads as TGTGCCAGCAGCTTAGACCAGGCGGGGAATTCACCCCTCCACTTT.